One TCR beta chain is described in this entry. Antigen specificity is unknown. The data stem from a study of CD4 T cells in relation to SARS-CoV-2 and coronaviruses. Unexposed donor CD4+ T cells date from 2011-2018, before the COVID-19 pandemic. Isolation of CD4+ T cells took place after approximately 11 days in culture. Testing used SARS-CoV-2 S/N and four cold-coronavirus spikes on unexposed-donor CD4+ T cells, cells permitting. Here immunoSEQ multiplex PCR was the method, and the copy in TCRdb shows in-frame clones only, minus some. The table lists under 30,000 clones, more than 70% of them singletons, with more than 9% in the top ten. The clonotype comes from a human donor in good health. Specimen: CD4+ T cells from PBMCs, cultured in vitro.

Here the CDR3 DNA reads TGCAGCGTTCACAGGGCTCTGGGTTACACCTTC. Residues: CSVHRALGYTF. V and J are TRBV29-1 and TRBJ1-2, with TRBD1 as a possible D gene (6 bases). CDR3 length: 11 residues. Germline V lookup: CDR1 SQVTM, CDR2 ANQGSEA. The germline V and J ends were trimmed by 5 bases and 11 bases, with 15 bases remaining between them. The full variable domain, completed using reference TRBV29-1 and TRBJ1-2, is SAVISQKPSRDICQRGTSLTIQCQVDSQVTMMFWYRQQPGQSLTLIATANQGSEATYESGFVIDKFPISRPNLTFSTLTVSNMSPEDSSIYLCSVHRALGYTFGSGTRLTVV.